The entry that follows covers one TCR beta chain sequence. Its matching antigen is unknown. V was pared by 1 base and J by 9 bases, with 10 bases between. The CDR3 length is 13 residues. Germline values: CDR1 LGHNA, CDR2 YSLEER. This sample is part of a study of OX40 agonist ivuxolimab in advanced cancers. General study points: The study did not work out the antigen specificity of the expanded peripheral T cells.

Clones were sequenced by immunoSEQ multiplex PCR, and TCRdb holds only the in-frame ones, with some missing. The table includes roughly 60,000 clones, approximately 91% detected once. Material: CD4+ or CD8+ T cells sorted from blood, obtained in a trial of the OX40 agonist ivuxolimab. The rearrangement links TRBV4-3 to TRBJ1-5; D is undetermined. The TCR sequence derives from an adult with an advanced solid tumor such as melanoma, head and neck, liver or kidney cancer. CDR3 nucleotide sequence: TGCGCCAGCAGCCAAGGTCGGGGTCGGCCCCAGCATTTT. Translating gives CASSQGRGRPQHF.